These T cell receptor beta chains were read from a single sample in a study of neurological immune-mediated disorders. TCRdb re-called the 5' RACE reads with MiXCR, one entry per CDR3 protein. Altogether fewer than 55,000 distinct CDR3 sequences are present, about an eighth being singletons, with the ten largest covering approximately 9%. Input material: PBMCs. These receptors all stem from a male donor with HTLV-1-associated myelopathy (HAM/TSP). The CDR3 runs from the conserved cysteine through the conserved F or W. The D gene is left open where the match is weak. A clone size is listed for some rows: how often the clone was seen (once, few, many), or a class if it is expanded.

CDR3: CASSSRQFPSTDTQYF; DNA: TGTGCCAGCAGCTCACGACAGTTTCCTAGCACAGATACGCAGTATTTT; D: NA; J: TRBJ2-3; V: TRBV7-9; size: NA
CDR3: CASSPLGQGDISEQYF; DNA: TGTGCCAGCAGCCCCCTAGGACAGGGGGATATCTCCGAGCAGTACTTC; D: TRBD1; J: TRBJ2-7; V: TRBV7-3; size: many
CDR3: CSARVPNGRNTEAFF; DNA: TGCAGTGCTAGAGTCCCTAACGGCAGGAACACTGAAGCTTTCTTT; D: NA; J: TRBJ1-1; V: TRBV20-1; size: many
CDR3: CASSHRTGGYTF; DNA: TGTGCCAGCAGCCATCGGACGGGCGGCTACACCTTC; D: NA; J: TRBJ1-2; V: TRBV3-1; size: many
CDR3: CSGVRGEAFF; DNA: TGCAGTGGGGTCAGGGGTGAAGCTTTCTTT; D: NA; J: TRBJ1-1; V: TRBV20-1; size: many
CDR3: CASTIPPRQGAPFADTQYF; DNA: TGTGCCAGCACCATACCCCCCCGACAGGGAGCCCCCTTCGCAGATACGCAGTATTTT; D: TRBD1; J: TRBJ2-3; V: TRBV7-9; size: NA
CDR3: CASSSEPGHTKSNYGYTF; DNA: TGTGCCAGCAGCTCGGAACCGGGACATACTAAATCGAACTATGGCTACACCTTC; D: NA; J: TRBJ1-2; V: TRBV7-9; size: many
CDR3: CASIGAATRYF; DNA: TGTGCCAGCATAGGGGCGGCGACCCGGTACTTC; D: NA; J: TRBJ2-4; V: TRBV28; size: NA
CDR3: CASSSMVLQETQYF; DNA: TGTGCCAGCAGCTCGATGGTGTTACAAGAGACCCAGTACTTC; D: NA; J: TRBJ2-5; V: TRBV7-2; size: medium-sized
CDR3: CASSLYMNTEAFF; DNA: TGCGCCAGCAGCTTGTACATGAACACTGAAGCTTTCTTT; D: NA; J: TRBJ1-1; V: TRBV5-1; size: many
CDR3: CASSPRDTEKLFF; DNA: TGTGCCAGCAGCCCTAGGGACACCGAAAAACTGTTTTTT; D: NA; J: TRBJ1-4; V: TRBV7-9; size: many
CDR3: CASSQPQGTGFTGELFF; DNA: TGTGCCAGCAGTCAACCCCAGGGGACAGGGTTTACCGGGGAGCTGTTTTTT; D: TRBD1; J: TRBJ2-2; V: TRBV7-3; size: many
CDR3: CASSLSHIQYF; DNA: TGTGCCAGCAGTTTATCCCACATTCAGTACTTC; D: NA; J: TRBJ2-4; V: TRBV12-3/TRBV12-4; size: many
CDR3: CASSLLVTWELYF; DNA: TGCGCCAGCAGCTTGTTAGTAACCTGGGAGCTGTATTTT; D: NA; J: TRBJ2-2; V: TRBV5-1; size: NA
CDR3: CASNQDVGGTTAAYEKLFF; DNA: TGTGCCAGCAACCAAGACGTGGGGGGCACGACAGCCGCCTATGAAAAACTGTTTTTT; D: NA; J: TRBJ1-4; V: TRBV28; size: many
CDR3: CSASGQGTGELFF; DNA: TGCAGTGCTAGTGGACAGGGCACCGGGGAGCTGTTTTTT; D: TRBD1; J: TRBJ2-2; V: TRBV20-1; size: many
CDR3: CASSLRRTGAETQYF; DNA: TGTGCCAGCAGCTTAAGGCGGACAGGGGCCGAGACCCAGTACTTC; D: TRBD1; J: TRBJ2-5; V: TRBV7-8; size: NA
CDR3: CASSKSAGQSNTGELFF; DNA: TGTGCCAGCTCTAAGAGTGCCGGGCAGTCGAACACCGGGGAGCTGTTTTTT; D: NA; J: TRBJ2-2; V: TRBV6-5; size: NA
CDR3: CASSRLEPGRPYGYTF; DNA: TGTGCCAGCAGCCGACTTGAACCGGGACGGCCCTATGGCTACACCTTC; D: NA; J: TRBJ1-2; V: TRBV6-6; size: NA
CDR3: CASSPGIAYEQYF; DNA: TGTGCCAGCTCACCCGGGATAGCCTACGAGCAGTACTTC; D: NA; J: TRBJ2-7; V: TRBV18; size: NA
CDR3: CSARGLALTGELFF; DNA: TGCAGTGCTAGGGGACTAGCACTCACCGGGGAGCTGTTTTTT; D: TRBD2; J: TRBJ2-2; V: TRBV20-1; size: many
CDR3: CASSPFGTVATGYTF; DNA: TGTGCCAGCAGCCCCTTTGGGACAGTCGCCACTGGCTACACCTTC; D: TRBD1; J: TRBJ1-2; V: TRBV6-5; size: NA
CDR3: CSAWNGTLNTEAFF; DNA: TGCAGTGCTTGGAACGGGACACTCAACACTGAAGCTTTCTTT; D: NA; J: TRBJ1-1; V: TRBV20-1; size: many